This T cell receptor beta chain was profiled in a study of cytomegalovirus exposure and HLA in healthy donors. Study-wide results and limits: The authors later found TCR association rates varying by HLA locus, with DRB1 most and HLA-C fewest. The listing of some 170 TCR beta chains classed them as cytomegalovirus-associated.

About this clone itself: Its specificity is unknown.

Germline V lookup: CDR1 MRHNA, CDR2 SNTAGT. The CDR3 sequence is 15 residues long. Trimming took off 5 bases at V and 0 bases at J, with 13 bases between the two ends. Researchers ran the PCR with 60 Vbeta and 13 Jbeta primers. Repertoires were generated with immunoSEQ multiplex PCR, while TCRdb's copy carries only in-frame clones and drops some. The sample lists roughly 150,000 clones; around 86% were seen once. The origin of this receptor is a girl aged 2 to 10 in good health and CMV-seropositive. The sequencing sample was made of PBMCs. V usage is TRBV6-4 and J usage is TRBJ2-5; maybe TRBD2 (5 bases). The CDR3 DNA is TGTGCCAGCAGTCCTGGAGCGGAGCACCAAGAGACCCAGTACTTC. Protein sequence: CASSPGAEHQETQYF.